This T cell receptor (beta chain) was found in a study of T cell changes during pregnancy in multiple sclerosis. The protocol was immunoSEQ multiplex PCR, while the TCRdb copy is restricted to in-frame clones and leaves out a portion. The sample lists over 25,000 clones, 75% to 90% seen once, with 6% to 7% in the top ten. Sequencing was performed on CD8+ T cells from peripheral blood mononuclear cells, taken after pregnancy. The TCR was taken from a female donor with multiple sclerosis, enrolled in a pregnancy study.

This CDR3 is CARGTDSYTF. CDR3 in DNA: TGTGCCAGGGGGACAGATTCCTACACCTTC. The rearrangement joins TRBV2 to TRBJ1-2, with TRBD1 matching over 7 bases. In germline, CDR1 is SNHLY, CDR2 FYNNEI. This CDR3 is 10 amino acids long. J was trimmed by 10 bases and V by 9 bases; bases with no gene match: 5.